This T cell receptor (beta chain) was identified during a study of human T cells and chemical hapten exposure. Findings and limits, study-wide: Sensitizing to DPC left TCRs with a frequency above 1 in 1000 unaltered.

Concerning this clonotype: Its antigen is not identified.

Time point: pre-sensitization, week 0. Treatment described: therapeutic diphenylcyclopropenone sensitization with weekly scalp DPC. V lost 6 bases to trimming and J lost 8 bases, with 8 bases between them. The CDR3 sequence is 11 residues long. Germline V gene data show CDR1 as SNHLY and CDR2 as FYNNEI. TCRdb redid the calling of the RACE reads with MiXCR, one entry per CDR3 protein. The sample records under 200,000 distinct CDR3 sequences, 25% to 30% being singletons. This material consisted of whole blood, taken in connection with sensitization to the hapten diphenylcyclopropenone (DPC). The clonotype was recovered from a woman aged 30 to 39 with alopecia areata. Some clones in this sample may be carry-over from other donors' samples. J is TRBJ2-1 and V is TRBV2; D is unclear. The CDR3 DNA is TGTGCCAGCAGACCCCGATATGAGCAGTTCTTC. Amino acid sequence: CASRPRYEQFF.